This T cell receptor (beta chain) was found in a study of T cell repertoires in cytomegalovirus infection. Overall study: Indicated by public TCR beta signatures were CMV infection and matching HLA type. Broader study findings: People with CMV and the relevant HLA were identified by cumulative public TCR beta family frequency. It was HLA-C-restricted CMV-specific TCR beta clonotypes that dominated the response ex vivo.

The CDR3 totals 16 residues. Germline V gives CDR1 SGHTA, CDR2 FQGNSA. Trimming left V 5 bases short and J 0 bases short, with 15 bases between. TCRdb reprocessed the reads with MiXCR, giving one entry per CDR3 protein. The sample includes some 390,000 distinct CDR3 sequences, 15% to 20% of them seen just once. This clonotype was observed at least ten times. Its specificity is not known. The sequence derives from a human donor in good health (CMV status not recorded). Some clones in this sample may be carry-over from other donors' samples. The gene calls are TRBV7-2 and TRBJ2-3, with D unresolved. The source material was PBMCs. The CDR3 reads CASSPRRQSSTDTQYF. CDR3 nucleotide sequence: TGTGCCAGCAGCCCCCGACGGCAGTCCAGCACAGATACGCAGTATTTT. Combining the CDR3 with reference TRBV7-2 and TRBJ2-3 gives the whole variable domain GAGVSQSPSNKVTEKGKDVELRCDPISGHTALYWYRQSLGQGLEFLIYFQGNSAPDKSGLPSDRFSAERTGGSVSTLTIQRTQQEDSAVYLCASSPRRQSSTDTQYFGPGTRLTVL.